Given below is one TCR beta chain in context. The data were taken from a study of cytomegalovirus exposure and HLA in healthy donors. Trimming took 0 bases from V and 2 from J; bases not matched to a gene: 9. The CDR3 consists of 18 residues. CDR1 is MGHRA, CDR2 YSYEKL, per germline. The PCR had 60 Vbeta and 13 Jbeta primers. The method was immunoSEQ multiplex PCR; TCRdb's version includes in-frame clones alone and lacks a portion of them. The sample gives 220,000 or so clones, more than 60% of which show up once; about 1.8% is in the top ten. The sequencing sample was made of PBMCs. The sequence derives from a man aged 45-65 years in good health and CMV-seronegative. The chain employs TRBV4-1 and TRBJ2-3, with TRBD2 matching 9 bases. CDR3 DNA: TGCGCCAGCAGCCAAGATAGGACTAGCGTTCCCTTCACAGATACGCAGTATTTT. Amino acids: CASSQDRTSVPFTDTQYF.